The clone carrying this TCR beta chain was recorded a few times. Participant-given clinical history determined each cohort assignment. In the study's own analysis: Researchers report that nucleated cell counts were estimated from reference gene primer amplification. Profiled with immunoSEQ multiplex PCR; TCRdb holds only in-frame clones, not every one. V and J calls and clone size follow that table, whereas D and trimming were derived from the DNA. The sample consists of about 500,000 clones, approximately 90% of them appearing once. These data come from a study of blood T cell repertoires in COVID-19. Germline loops: CDR1 MDHEN, CDR2 SYDVKM. This CDR3 contains 16 residues. V was shortened by 6 bases and J by 3 bases, with 20 bases between the two germline ends.

V is TRBV28 and J is TRBJ1-2; tentatively, D is TRBD1 (6 bases). Specimen: PBMCs or T cells enriched from blood (not recorded which). The receptor comes from a woman aged 18-29 years who had recovered from COVID-19. The CDR3 DNA is TGTGCCAGCAGCCCTACGTCGGGGGGCAGGGACTATGGCTACACCTTC. This codes for CASSPTSGGRDYGYTF.